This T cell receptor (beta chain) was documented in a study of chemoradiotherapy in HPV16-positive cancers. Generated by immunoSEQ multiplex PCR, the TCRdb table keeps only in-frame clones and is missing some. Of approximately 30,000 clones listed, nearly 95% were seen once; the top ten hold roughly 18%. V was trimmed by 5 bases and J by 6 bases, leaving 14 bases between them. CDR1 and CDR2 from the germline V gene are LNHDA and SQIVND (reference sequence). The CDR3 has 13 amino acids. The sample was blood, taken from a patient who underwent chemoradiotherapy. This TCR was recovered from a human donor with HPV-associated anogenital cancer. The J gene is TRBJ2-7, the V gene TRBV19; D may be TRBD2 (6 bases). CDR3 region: CASSFGGGSEQYF. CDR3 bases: TGTGCCAGTAGTTTTGGGGGAGGCTCCGAGCAGTACTTC.